The clone carrying this T cell receptor (beta chain) appeared a few times. Antigen: not known. PCR employed 60 Vbeta and 13 Jbeta primers. The assay was immunoSEQ multiplex PCR, and TCRdb's table has in-frame clones only and misses some. Of some 130,000 clones in the sample, around 10% were seen once. The entry originates in a study of cytomegalovirus exposure and HLA in healthy donors. Germline-derived CDR1 and CDR2 are MNHEY and SVGAGI. This CDR3 region has 13 residues. V shed 6 bases and J shed 4 bases, with 12 bases lying between them. Study observations and caveats: Near-uniform donor sequencing depth was presumed by presence/absence analyses. A list of roughly 180 TCR beta chains associated with cytomegalovirus was given.

This chain links TRBV6-5 with TRBJ1-2, with D maybe TRBD1 (6 bases). The receptor was derived from a woman in her 40s in good health and CMV-seropositive. Source material: PBMCs. As DNA, the CDR3 is TGTGCCAGCAGACTAACACAGGGCTATGGCTACACCTTC. As protein: CASRLTQGYGYTF.